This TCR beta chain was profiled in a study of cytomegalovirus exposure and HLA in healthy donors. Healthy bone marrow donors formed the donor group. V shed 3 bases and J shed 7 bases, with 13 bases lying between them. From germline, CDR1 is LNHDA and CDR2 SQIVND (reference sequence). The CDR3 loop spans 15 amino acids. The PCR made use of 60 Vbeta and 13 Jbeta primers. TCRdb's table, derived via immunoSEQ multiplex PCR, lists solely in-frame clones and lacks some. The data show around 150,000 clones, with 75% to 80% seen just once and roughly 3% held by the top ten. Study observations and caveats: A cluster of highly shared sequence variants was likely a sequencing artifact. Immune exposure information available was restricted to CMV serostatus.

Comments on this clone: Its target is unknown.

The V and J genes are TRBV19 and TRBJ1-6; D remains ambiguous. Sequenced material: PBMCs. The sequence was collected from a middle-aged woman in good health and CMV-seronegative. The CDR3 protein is CASSISPRSNSPLHF. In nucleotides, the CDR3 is TGTGCCAGTAGTATTAGCCCCCGATCCAATTCACCCCTCCACTTT.